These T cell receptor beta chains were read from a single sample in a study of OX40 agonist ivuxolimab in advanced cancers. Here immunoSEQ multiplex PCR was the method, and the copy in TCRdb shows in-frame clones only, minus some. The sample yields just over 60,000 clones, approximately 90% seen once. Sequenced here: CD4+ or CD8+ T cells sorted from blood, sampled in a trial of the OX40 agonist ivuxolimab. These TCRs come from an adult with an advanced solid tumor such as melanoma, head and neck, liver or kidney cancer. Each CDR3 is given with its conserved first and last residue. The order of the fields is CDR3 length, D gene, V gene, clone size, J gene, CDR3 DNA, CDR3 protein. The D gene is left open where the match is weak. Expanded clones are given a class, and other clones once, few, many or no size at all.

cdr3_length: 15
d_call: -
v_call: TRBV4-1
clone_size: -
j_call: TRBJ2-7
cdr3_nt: TGCGCCAGCAGCCAATTGATATCGGGATCCTACGAGCAGTACTTC
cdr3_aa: CASSQLISGSYEQYF

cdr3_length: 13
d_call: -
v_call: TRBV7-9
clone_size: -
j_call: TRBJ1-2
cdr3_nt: TGTGCCAGCAGCTTAGCGAATCGGGATGGCTACACCTTC
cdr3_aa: CASSLANRDGYTF

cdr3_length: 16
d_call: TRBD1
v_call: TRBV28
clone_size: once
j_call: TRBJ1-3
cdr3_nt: TGTGCCAGCAGTTTATCAGGGACAGGGGCCGGAAACACCATATATTTT
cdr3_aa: CASSLSGTGAGNTIYF

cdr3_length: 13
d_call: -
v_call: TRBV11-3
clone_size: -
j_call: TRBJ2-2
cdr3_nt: TGTGCCACAAAAAAAGCGGCCACCGGGGAGCTGTTTTTT
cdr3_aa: CATKKAATGELFF

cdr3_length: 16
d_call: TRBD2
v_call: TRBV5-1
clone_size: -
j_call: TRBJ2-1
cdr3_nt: TGCGCCAGCAGCTTGGCACTAGCGGGACTGGACAATGAGCAGTTCTTC
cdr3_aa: CASSLALAGLDNEQFF

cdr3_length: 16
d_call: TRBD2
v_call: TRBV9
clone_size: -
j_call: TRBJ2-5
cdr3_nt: TGTGCCAGCAGCGTAGATCTAGCGGGAGACTTAGAGACCCAGTACTTC
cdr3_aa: CASSVDLAGDLETQYF

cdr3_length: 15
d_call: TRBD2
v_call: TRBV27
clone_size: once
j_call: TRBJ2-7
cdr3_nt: TGTGCCAGCAGTTCTCTTAGCGGGAGGGGATACGAGCAGTACTTC
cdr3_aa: CASSSLSGRGYEQYF

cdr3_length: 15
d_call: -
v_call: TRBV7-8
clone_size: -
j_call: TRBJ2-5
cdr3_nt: TGTGCCAGCAGCCCCCGGGAGTGGGTTCAAGAGACCCAGTACTTC
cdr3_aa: CASSPREWVQETQYF

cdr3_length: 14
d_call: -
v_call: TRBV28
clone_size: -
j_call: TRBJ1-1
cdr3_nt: TGTGCCAGCTGCCCTTTAGGGGGGCCCACTGAAGCTTTCTTT
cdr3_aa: CASCPLGGPTEAFF

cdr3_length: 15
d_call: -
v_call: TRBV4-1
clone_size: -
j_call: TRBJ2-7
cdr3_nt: TGCGCCAGCAGCCAAGCCGGGACTCAGTTCTACGAGCAGTACTTC
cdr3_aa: CASSQAGTQFYEQYF

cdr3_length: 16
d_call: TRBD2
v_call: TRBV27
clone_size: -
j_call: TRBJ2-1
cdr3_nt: TGTGCCAGCAGTTTAATCTTAGCGGGAGATTTGGATGAGCAGTTCTTC
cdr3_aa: CASSLILAGDLDEQFF

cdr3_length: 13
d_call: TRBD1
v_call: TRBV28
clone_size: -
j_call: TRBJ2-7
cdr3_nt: TGTGCCAGCAGTTCCGCAGGGGGCATCGAGCAGTACTTC
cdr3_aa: CASSSAGGIEQYF

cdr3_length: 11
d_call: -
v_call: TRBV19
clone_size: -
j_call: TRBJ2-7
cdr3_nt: TGTGCCAGTAGTATAGCCTACGAGCAGTACTTC
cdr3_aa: CASSIAYEQYF

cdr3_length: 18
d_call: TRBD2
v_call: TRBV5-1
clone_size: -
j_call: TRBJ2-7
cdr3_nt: TGCGCCAGCAGCTTTACTTCCTTGTCTAGCGGGAGCTCCTACGAGCAGTACTTC
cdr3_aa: CASSFTSLSSGSSYEQYF

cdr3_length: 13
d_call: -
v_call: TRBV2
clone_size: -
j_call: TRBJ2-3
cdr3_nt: TGTGCCAGCAGTGAAGCCCTGGTTGATACGCAGTATTTT
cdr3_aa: CASSEALVDTQYF

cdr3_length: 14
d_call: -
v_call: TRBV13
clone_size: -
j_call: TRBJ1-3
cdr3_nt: TGTGCCAGCAGCAAAAGAGGGGGTGGAAACACCATATATTTT
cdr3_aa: CASSKRGGGNTIYF

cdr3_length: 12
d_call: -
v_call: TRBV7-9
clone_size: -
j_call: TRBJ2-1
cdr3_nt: TGTGCCAGCAGCTTATCAGTTAATGAGCAGTTCTTC
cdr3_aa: CASSLSVNEQFF

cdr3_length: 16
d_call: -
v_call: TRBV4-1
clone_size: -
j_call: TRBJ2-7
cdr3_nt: TGCGCCAGCAGCCAAGATCATACAGCCTGGTACTACGAGCAGTACTTC
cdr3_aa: CASSQDHTAWYYEQYF

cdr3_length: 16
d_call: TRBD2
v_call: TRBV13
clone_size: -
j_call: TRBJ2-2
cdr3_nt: TGTGCCAGCAGCCCGGGACTAGCGGCGAACACCGGGGAGCTGTTTTTT
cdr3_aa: CASSPGLAANTGELFF

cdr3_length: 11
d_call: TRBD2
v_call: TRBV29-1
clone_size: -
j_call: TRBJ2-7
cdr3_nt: TGCAGCGTTCCTTGGGGGGGCGAGCAGTACTTC
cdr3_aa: CSVPWGGEQYF

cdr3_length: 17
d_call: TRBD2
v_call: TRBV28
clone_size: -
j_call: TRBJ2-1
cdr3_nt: TGTGCCAGCAGTTTATATGACCTAGCGGGGGTCTACAATGAGCAGTTCTTC
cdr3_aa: CASSLYDLAGVYNEQFF

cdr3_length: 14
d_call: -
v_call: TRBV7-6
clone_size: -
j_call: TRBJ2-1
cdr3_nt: TGTGCCAGCAGCTTTTCTAGCGAGTTAAATGAGCAGTTCTTC
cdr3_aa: CASSFSSELNEQFF

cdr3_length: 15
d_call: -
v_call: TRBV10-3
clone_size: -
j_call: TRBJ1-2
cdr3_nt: TGTGCCATCAGTGAACCAACCCGGGGACACTATGGCTACACCTTC
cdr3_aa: CAISEPTRGHYGYTF

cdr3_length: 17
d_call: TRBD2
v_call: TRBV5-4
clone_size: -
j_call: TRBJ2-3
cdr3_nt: TGTGCCAGCAGCACCTTGGGGGGGGGAGGTGGCACAGATACGCAGTATTTT
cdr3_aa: CASSTLGGGGGTDTQYF

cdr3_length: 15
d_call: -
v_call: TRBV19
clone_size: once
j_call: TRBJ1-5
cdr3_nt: TGTGCCAGTAGGGTGCCAGAAGGTAGCAATCAGCCCCAGCATTTT
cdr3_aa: CASRVPEGSNQPQHF

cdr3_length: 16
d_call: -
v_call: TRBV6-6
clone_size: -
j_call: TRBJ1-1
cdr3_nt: TGTGCCAGCAGTTACTTGGCTGGGGGGGCTTACACTGAAGCTTTCTTT
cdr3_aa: CASSYLAGGAYTEAFF

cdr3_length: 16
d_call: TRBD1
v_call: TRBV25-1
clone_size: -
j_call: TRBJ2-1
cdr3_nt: TGTGCCAGCAGTGAATGGGGCGACAGGGTCTACAATGAGCAGTTCTTC
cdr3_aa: CASSEWGDRVYNEQFF

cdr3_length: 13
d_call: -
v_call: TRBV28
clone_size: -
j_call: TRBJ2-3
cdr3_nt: TGTGCCAGCAGTGATCCAGGCACAGATACGCAGTATTTT
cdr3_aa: CASSDPGTDTQYF

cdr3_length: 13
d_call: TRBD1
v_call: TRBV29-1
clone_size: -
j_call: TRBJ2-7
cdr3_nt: TGCAGCGCCCAGACAGGGGTACGGTTCGAGCAGTACTTC
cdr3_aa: CSAQTGVRFEQYF

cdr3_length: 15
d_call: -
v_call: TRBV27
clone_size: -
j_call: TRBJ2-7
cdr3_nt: TGTGCCAGCAGTTTAGATCGGGACGGGACCTACGAGCAGTACTTC
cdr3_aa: CASSLDRDGTYEQYF

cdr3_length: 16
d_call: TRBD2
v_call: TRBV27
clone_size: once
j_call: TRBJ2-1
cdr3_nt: TGTGCCAGCAGCTCCCTGGGACTAGCGGAAAACAATGAGCAGTTCTTC
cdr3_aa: CASSSLGLAENNEQFF

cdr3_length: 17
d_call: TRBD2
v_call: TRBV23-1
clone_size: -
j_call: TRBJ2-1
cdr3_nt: TGCGCCAGCAGTCAAGACACCGGGACTAGCGGGTACAATGAGCAGTTCTTC
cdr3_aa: CASSQDTGTSGYNEQFF

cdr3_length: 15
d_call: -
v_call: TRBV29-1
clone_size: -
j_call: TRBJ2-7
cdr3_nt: TGCAGCGTTGAAGAGGAGGGAACTAGCTCCTACGAGCAGTACTTC
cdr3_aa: CSVEEEGTSSYEQYF

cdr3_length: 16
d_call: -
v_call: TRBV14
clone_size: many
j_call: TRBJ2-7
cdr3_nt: TGTGCCAGCAGCCAAGACGGGTTCGGGAGCTCCTACGAGCAGTACTTC
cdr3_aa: CASSQDGFGSSYEQYF

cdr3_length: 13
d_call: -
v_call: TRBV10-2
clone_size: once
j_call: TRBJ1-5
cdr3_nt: TGCGCCAGCAGGGCGGGGATCAATCAGCCCCAGCATTTT
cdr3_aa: CASRAGINQPQHF

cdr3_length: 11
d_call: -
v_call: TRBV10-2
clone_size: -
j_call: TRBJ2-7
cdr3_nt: TGCGCCAGCAGTGGCTCCTACGAGCAGTACTTC
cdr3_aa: CASSGSYEQYF

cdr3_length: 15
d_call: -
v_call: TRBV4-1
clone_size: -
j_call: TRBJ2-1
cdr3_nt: TGCGCCAGCGGTCAATCATCGGGAAACAACAATGAGCAGTTCTTC
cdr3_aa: CASGQSSGNNNEQFF

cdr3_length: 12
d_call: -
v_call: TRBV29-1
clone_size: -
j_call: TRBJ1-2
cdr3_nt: TGCAGCGTTGAACCCAGGGTGGGTGGCTACACCTTC
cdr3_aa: CSVEPRVGGYTF

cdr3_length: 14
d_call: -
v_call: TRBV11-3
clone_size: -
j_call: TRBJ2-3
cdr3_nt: TGTGCCAGCAGCTCTCCAGGGGCGGGAGATACGCAGTATTTT
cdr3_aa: CASSSPGAGDTQYF

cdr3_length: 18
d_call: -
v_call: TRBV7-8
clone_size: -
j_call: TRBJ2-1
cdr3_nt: TGTGCCAGCAGCTTAGGATTCCTGGGGCGGGATTTCTGGAATGAGCAGTTCTTC
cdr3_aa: CASSLGFLGRDFWNEQFF

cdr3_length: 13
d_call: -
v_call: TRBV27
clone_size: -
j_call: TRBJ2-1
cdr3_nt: TGTGCCAGCCTGGGCCCACAGAGGGGTGAGCAGTTCTTC
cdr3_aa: CASLGPQRGEQFF

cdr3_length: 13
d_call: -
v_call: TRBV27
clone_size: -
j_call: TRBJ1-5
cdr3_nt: TGTGCCAGCAGTCCCGCTAGCAATCAGCCCCAGCATTTT
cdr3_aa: CASSPASNQPQHF

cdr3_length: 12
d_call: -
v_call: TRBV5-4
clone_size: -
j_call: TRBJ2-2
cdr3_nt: TGTGCCACCCTTAAGAACACCGGGGAGCTGTTTTTT
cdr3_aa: CATLKNTGELFF

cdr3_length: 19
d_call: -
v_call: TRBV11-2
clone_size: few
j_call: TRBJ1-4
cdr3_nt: TGTGCCAGCAGCCAAAGACCGAGGCAGACGCTAGCAACTAATGAAAAACTGTTTTTT
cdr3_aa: CASSQRPRQTLATNEKLFF

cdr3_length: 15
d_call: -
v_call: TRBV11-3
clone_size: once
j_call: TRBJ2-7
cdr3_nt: TGTGCCAGCAGCGACCGGGGAAAACACCCTTACGAGCAGTACTTC
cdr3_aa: CASSDRGKHPYEQYF

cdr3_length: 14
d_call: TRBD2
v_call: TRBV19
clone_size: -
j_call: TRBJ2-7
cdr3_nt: TGTGCCAGTAGTGGTAGCGGGAGTTCGTACGAGCAGTACTTC
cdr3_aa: CASSGSGSSYEQYF